The present T cell receptor (beta chain) was sequenced within a study of shared clonotypes between healthy human individuals. Several immunoSEQ plates held equal portions of the genomic DNA taken from each subset. Data came from immunoSEQ multiplex PCR; TCRdb stores just in-frame clones and leaves some out. Here the sample spans about 1.1 million clones, 70% to 85% being singletons. This clone was picked up one time. Its specificity is not known. V lost 6 bases to trimming and J lost 1 base; unmatched junction nucleotides: 0. This CDR3 has 15 residues. Germline V gene sequence: CDR1 MDHEN, CDR2 SYDVKM. The study's findings and limits: Estimated clonotype richness was generally higher in naive than memory subsets.

The source material was memory CD4+ T cells from PBMCs. Subset denoted: CD45RA-negative fraction. V usage is TRBV28 and J usage is TRBJ2-1, with 13 nucleotides matching TRBD2. The sequence derives from a man younger than 30 in good health. Some clones in this sample may be carry-over from other donors' samples. In DNA form, the CDR3 reads TGTGCCAGCAGGACTAGCGGGGGGTCCTACAATGAGCAGTTCTTC. This encodes CASRTSGGSYNEQFF. The full variable domain, with the rest looked up from reference TRBV28 and TRBJ2-1, is DVKVTQSSRYLVKRTGEKVFLECVQDMDHENMFWYRQDPGLGLRLIYFSYDVKMKEKGDIPEGYSVSREKKERFSLILESASTNQTSMYLCASRTSGGSYNEQFFGPGTRLTVL.